This T cell receptor (beta chain) is drawn from a study of T-cell reconstitution after alpha-beta-depleted transplantation in children. Trimming at V came to 4 bases and at J to 4 bases, leaving 17 bases not matched to a gene. The CDR3 is 17 amino acids. Per the germline V gene, CDR1 is DFQATT and CDR2 is SNEGSKA (reference sequence). Findings of the study overall: The study reportedly traced alpha-beta T cells about two months after transplant to several hundred expanded graft clones. Some patients owed their high day-60 TCRbeta diversity to surviving recipient T cells and thymic progenitors.

With respect to this clonotype: Antigen unknown.

A library of TCRbeta sequences, prepared with unique molecular identifiers, was generated. TCRdb fed the PCR reads into MiXCR, producing one record per CDR3 protein. The sample lists about 600,000 distinct CDR3 sequences; 23% were seen once. This sample comprised PBMCs, mostly from graft donor cells, obtained 360 days after TCRalphabeta/CD19-depleted stem cell transplant. This chain uses TRBV20-1 with TRBJ1-1, with TRBD1 matching over 8 bases. This clonotype was sampled from a boy under three years old who had a stem cell transplant for acute myeloid leukemia, so the T cells may come from the graft donor. The DNA of the CDR3 is TGCAGTGCTAATATCGGTTTAGGCAGGGGGCGCGGCACTGAAGCTTTCTTT. Its translation: CSANIGLGRGRGTEAFF.